Shown below are 21 T cell receptor beta chains from a single sample sequenced in a study of beta chain features in type 1 diabetes. Expressed TCRB transcripts were sequenced because the isolated RNA had all been reverse transcribed beforehand. Repertoires were generated with immunoSEQ multiplex PCR, while TCRdb's copy carries only in-frame clones and drops some. The sample yields 150,000 or so clones, approximately 9.2% seen once. The specimen sequenced was central memory CD4+ T cells from blood. The origin of the receptors is a man aged 18 to 30 in good health.

This clone was seen many times. The chain uses TRBV5-4 and TRBJ2-7; TRBD1 aligns across 10 bases. CDR1 and CDR2 (germline): SGHNT, YYREEE (reference sequence). The length of the CDR3 is 13 residues. V was pared by 5 bases and J by 6 bases, with 5 bases of the junction left unmatched. The CDR3 spells CASRPGTGVEQYF. CDR3 nucleotides: TGTGCCAGCAGACCCGGGACAGGGGTCGAGCAGTACTTC.

Many counts were recorded for this clone. V gene TRBV5-8 combines with J gene TRBJ1-2, with D possibly TRBD1 on 6 matching bases. The CDR3 consists of 14 residues. Germline CDR1 SGHTS, CDR2 YDEGEE. The V gene lost 4 bases and the J gene lost 4 bases, with 14 bases spanning the gap. The CDR3 region is CASSLPQGPYGYTF. CDR3 DNA sequence: TGTGCCAGCAGCCTCCCACAGGGCCCCTATGGCTACACCTTC.

This clone came up many times. J is TRBJ2-7 and V is TRBV7-3, with D possibly matching TRBD1 (6 bases). The germline CDR1 and CDR2 sequences are SGHTA and FQGTGA. V shed 5 bases and J shed 2 bases, with 10 bases lying between them. CDR3 size: 13 residues. CDR3 sequence (DNA): TGTGCCAGCAGCCAGGGGACCACCTACGAGCAGTACTTC. It encodes CASSQGTTYEQYF.

The chain carries TRBV9 and TRBJ2-2, with TRBD2 as a possible D gene (7 bases). Germline-derived CDR1 and CDR2 are SGDLS and YYNGEE. The CDR3 sequence is 16 residues long. Between the trimmed V and J ends, which lost 4 bases and 3 bases, there was a span of 16 bases. The CDR3 coding sequence is TGTGCCAGCAGCCCGAGGGGGGGCGCTGACACCGGGGAGCTGTTTTTT. This sequence encodes CASSPRGGADTGELFF.

This clone was detected a few times. The chain uses TRBV5-1 and TRBJ2-1; TRBD2 agrees at 9 bases. This CDR3 has 16 residues. The trim removed 2 bases at V and 0 bases at J, leaving 3 bases unmatched. Germline CDR1 is SGHRS and CDR2 is YFSETQ. In DNA form, the CDR3 reads TGCGCCAGCAGCTTACTAGCGGGTAGCTCCTACAATGAGCAGTTCTTC. This sequence encodes CASSLLAGSSYNEQFF.

This clone was seen a handful of times. The rearrangement uses TRBV4-1 and TRBJ2-1; 9 bases line up with TRBD2. The germline V gene has CDR1 MGHRA and CDR2 YSYEKL. The CDR3 length is 17 residues. The junction had 4 bases not matched to a gene; V was cut back by 1 base and J by 0 bases. The CDR3 nucleotides are TGCGCCAGCAGCCAAGGGCGGGAGGGTCACTCCTACAATGAGCAGTTCTTC. As protein: CASSQGREGHSYNEQFF.

The gene calls are TRBV5-1 and TRBJ2-1, with a tentative D call TRBD2 (6 bases). The CDR3 is made up of 15 amino acids. Germline CDR1 reads SGHRS; CDR2 reads YFSETQ. The V and J ends lost 4 bases and 2 bases respectively, with 13 bases between them. CDR3 DNA sequence: TGCGCCAGCAGCCCGGGACTCCCCCCCTACAATGAGCAGTTCTTC. It encodes CASSPGLPPYNEQFF.

This clone turned up a few times. Additional DNA sequences in this sample encode the identical CDR3. The chain combines TRBV29-1 with TRBJ1-2, with D possibly TRBD1 on 5 matching bases. Germline lookup yields CDR1 SQVTM and CDR2 ANQGSEA. Trimming pared 0 bases from V and 8 bases from J, leaving 13 bases between. This CDR3 has 13 residues. The CDR3 sequence is CSVEDPGDYGYTF. The CDR3 coding sequence is TGCAGCGTTGAAGATCCGGGGGATTACGGCTACACCTTC. Full variable domain (missing parts from reference TRBV29-1 and TRBJ1-2): SAVISQKPSRDICQRGTSLTIQCQVDSQVTMMFWYRQQPGQSLTLIATANQGSEATYESGFVIDKFPISRPNLTFSTLTVSNMSPEDSSIYLCSVEDPGDYGYTFGSGTRLTVV.

The chain has TRBV7-2 and TRBJ2-1; 8 positions match TRBD1. Germline V gene sequence: CDR1 SGHTA, CDR2 FQGNSA. This CDR3 comprises 17 residues. The junction had 13 bases not matched to a gene; V was cut back by 1 base and J by 8 bases. This CDR3 reads CASSLGNRGSPDYEQFF. CDR3 nucleotides: TGTGCCAGCAGCTTAGGAAACAGGGGGTCCCCGGACTATGAGCAGTTCTTC.

This sequence joins TRBV5-6 and TRBJ2-2; TRBD2 aligns across 9 bases. The CDR3 contains 18 residues. After removal of 1 base from V and 3 bases from J, the junction contained 10 bases not matched to a gene. CDR1 and CDR2 from the germline V gene are SGHDT and YYEEEE. The CDR3 loop is CASSLIAKRGAYTGELFF. The DNA of the CDR3 is TGTGCCAGCAGCTTGATCGCCAAGCGGGGGGCCTACACCGGGGAGCTGTTTTTT.

This clone appeared a few times. This chain connects TRBV7-9 to TRBJ1-5; D gene uncertain. CDR3 size: 14 residues. Germline CDR1 SEHNR, CDR2 FQNEAQ (reference sequence). V lost 2 bases and J lost 0, with 5 bases in between. The CDR3 DNA sequence: TGTGCCAGCAGCTTAATCAATAGCAATCAGCCCCAGCATTTT. Amino acid sequence: CASSLINSNQPQHF.

The chain carries TRBV9 and TRBJ1-2, with TRBD1 as a possible D gene (6 bases). V lost 4 bases to trimming and J lost 4 bases, with 17 bases between them. This CDR3 has 15 residues. Germline CDR1 reads SGDLS; CDR2 reads YYNGEE. The CDR3 nucleotides read TGTGCCAGCAGCCCAGGGGTGGACAGCTCCTATGGCTACACCTTC. Translated: CASSPGVDSSYGYTF.

The rearrangement links TRBV5-6 to TRBJ2-3; 14 nucleotides match TRBD2. This CDR3 has 17 residues. J was trimmed by 5 bases and V by 4 bases; bases with no gene match: 9. CDR1 SGHDT and CDR2 YYEEEE come from the germline V gene. This CDR3 is CASSPGTSGGVRDTQYF. CDR3 nucleotides: TGTGCCAGCAGCCCAGGGACTAGCGGGGGAGTGCGAGATACGCAGTATTTT.

This clone appeared a few times. The chain recombines TRBV29-1 with TRBJ1-2; 8 bases align to TRBD1. This CDR3 contains 14 residues. Per the germline V gene, CDR1 is SQVTM and CDR2 is ANQGSEA. V dropped 4 bases and J dropped 4; count of bases not matched to a gene: 8. CDR3 sequence (DNA): TGCAGCGTTGTAAAGCAGGGGGCTTCCTATGGCTACACCTTC. Translation gives CSVVKQGASYGYTF.

This clone was detected ten times or more. V and J are TRBV29-1 and TRBJ1-1, with 9 nucleotides matching TRBD1. This CDR3 contains 12 residues. Per the germline V gene, CDR1 is SQVTM and CDR2 is ANQGSEA. Unmatched junction bases numbered 4, after V lost 8 bases and J lost 3 bases. The CDR3 coding sequence is TGCAGCACAACAGGGGGCTACACTGAAGCTTTCTTT. Its translation is CSTTGGYTEAFF.

The chain carries TRBV20-1 and TRBJ2-1; D is ambiguous. V lost 8 bases to trimming and J lost 7 bases, with 12 bases between them. The V gene's germline CDR1 is DFQATT and CDR2 SNEGSKA (reference sequence). CDR3 length: 11 amino acids. The CDR3 protein is CSTSYVNEQFF. CDR3 in DNA: TGCAGTACGTCCTACGTTAATGAGCAGTTCTTC.

V and J are TRBV5-1 and TRBJ1-2, with 8 bases fitting TRBD1. V lost 5 bases, J lost 0 bases, and 3 bases stayed unmatched. This CDR3 region has 14 residues. Germline V gene sequence: CDR1 SGHRS, CDR2 YFSETQ. The CDR3 DNA sequence: TGCGCCAGCAGGACAGGGGATGCTAACTATGGCTACACCTTC. Its translation is CASRTGDANYGYTF.

The chain carries TRBV7-9 and TRBJ2-3, with a weak D call TRBD1 (6 bases). Trimming left V 1 base short and J 6 bases short, with 17 bases between. This CDR3 has 16 residues. CDR1 is SEHNR and CDR2 is FQNEAQ in the germline V gene (reference sequence). The CDR3 here is CASSLVTGPRSDTQYF. DNA for the CDR3: TGTGCCAGCAGCTTAGTAACAGGGCCCAGGTCGGATACGCAGTATTTT.

This clone turned up a few times. The chain combines TRBV27 with TRBJ2-1; D is perhaps TRBD1 (6 bases). Trimming shortened V by 5 bases and J by 7 bases, and 12 bases separated the two germline ends. Germline values: CDR1 MNHEY, CDR2 SMNVEV (reference sequence). CDR3 length equals 13 residues. The chain's CDR3 is CASSVNRENEQFF. Here the CDR3 DNA reads TGTGCCAGCAGTGTAAACAGGGAAAATGAGCAGTTCTTC.

A few counts support this clone. J is TRBJ2-3 and V is TRBV18, with TRBD1 as a possible D gene (5 bases). The CDR3 is 13 residues long. V was trimmed by 5 bases and J by 3 bases, leaving 9 bases between them. From germline, CDR1 is KGHSH and CDR2 LQKENI. The CDR3 DNA follows: TGTGCCAGCTCATCCCGACAGACAGATACGCAGTATTTT. It translates to CASSSRQTDTQYF.

Ten or more counts support this clone. The rearrangement joins TRBV7-2 to TRBJ1-6; 7 bases line up with TRBD1. The CDR3 runs to 13 residues. The ends lost 4 bases at V and 7 bases at J; junction bases unmatched: 1. Germline CDR1 SGHTA, CDR2 FQGNSA. For the CDR3, the DNA is TGTGCCAGCAGCTCCAGGGGGAATTCACCCCTCCACTTT. It codes for CASSSRGNSPLHF.